This is a list of T cell receptor beta chains from one sample in a study of cytomegalovirus exposure and HLA in healthy donors. The data were produced by immunoSEQ multiplex PCR, yet TCRdb's version contains in-frame clones alone and is incomplete. Of approximately 130,000 clones in the sample, around four fifths were seen once. The sequenced material came from PBMCs. The source of these receptors is a boy between 10 and 17 years old in good health and CMV-seronegative. The CDR3 runs from the conserved cysteine through the conserved F or W. D genes are given only for firm matches. Some rows have no size entry. The others give once, few or many, or a class for an expanded clone.

D: TRBD1
J: TRBJ1-1
V: TRBV25-1
size: NA
DNA: TGTGCCAGCAGTGAGCAACAGGGGTGGAACACTGAAGCTTTCTTT
CDR3: CASSEQQGWNTEAFF

D: TRBD2
J: TRBJ2-3
V: TRBV30
size: NA
DNA: TGTGCCTGGAGTGTAGCGGGAGGGCCGGCAGATACGCAGTATTTT
CDR3: CAWSVAGGPADTQYF

D: TRBD1
J: TRBJ1-4
V: TRBV6-1
size: NA
DNA: TGTGCCAGCAGTGGGGACAGGGGAGCTAATGAAAAACTGTTTTTT
CDR3: CASSGDRGANEKLFF

D: TRBD2
J: TRBJ2-1
V: TRBV2
size: NA
DNA: TGTGCCAGCAACGCGGGAGGTTACAATGAGCAGTTCTTC
CDR3: CASNAGGYNEQFF

D: TRBD1
J: TRBJ2-3
V: TRBV30
size: NA
DNA: TGTGCCCTGGGAGGGGGACAGGGAGGAACAGATACGCAGTATTTT
CDR3: CALGGGQGGTDTQYF

D: TRBD2
J: TRBJ2-1
V: TRBV4-2
size: NA
DNA: TGTGCCAGCAGCCGGGGTTTGCGGGAGCTCAATGAGCAGTTCTTC
CDR3: CASSRGLRELNEQFF

D: TRBD1
J: TRBJ2-7
V: TRBV6-6
size: NA
DNA: TGTGCCAGCAGTTGGGGGACAGGGAATCAGTACGAGCAGTACTTC
CDR3: CASSWGTGNQYEQYF

D: NA
J: TRBJ1-1
V: TRBV12-5
size: NA
DNA: TGTGCTAGTGGTTTGGTAGAGGACACTGAAGCTTTCTTT
CDR3: CASGLVEDTEAFF

D: TRBD1
J: TRBJ2-7
V: TRBV4-3
size: NA
DNA: TGCGCCAGCAGCCAAGTAAAGGCAGGGGGCTACGAGCAGTACTTC
CDR3: CASSQVKAGGYEQYF

D: NA
J: TRBJ2-7
V: TRBV7-9
size: NA
DNA: TGTGCCAGCAGGGGCAGGGTGGGCGAGCAGTACTTC
CDR3: CASRGRVGEQYF

D: TRBD2
J: TRBJ2-7
V: TRBV6-5
size: few
DNA: TGTGCCAGCAGTGGGGGACTCGTGGGAGGGGCCGAGCAGTACTTC
CDR3: CASSGGLVGGAEQYF

D: NA
J: TRBJ2-7
V: TRBV30
size: NA
DNA: TGTGCCTGGAGCCTAGGGGGCTACGAGCAGTACTTC
CDR3: CAWSLGGYEQYF

D: NA
J: TRBJ1-2
V: TRBV6-1
size: NA
DNA: TGTGCCAGCAGTGATAACGTCGGTGGAAACAGGGTCTATGGCTACACCTTC
CDR3: CASSDNVGGNRVYGYTF

D: NA
J: TRBJ1-5
V: TRBV21-1
size: NA
DNA: TGTGCCAGCAGAGGGGGTCAGCCCCAGCATTTT
CDR3: CASRGGQPQHF

D: NA
J: TRBJ2-7
V: TRBV11-3
size: NA
DNA: TGTGCCAGCAGCGATTCCCAGGCCTTGGGCGAGCAGTACTTC
CDR3: CASSDSQALGEQYF

D: TRBD2
J: TRBJ2-5
V: TRBV7-8
size: NA
DNA: TGTGCCAGCAGCTTAGCGGCGGGGGGCCAAGAGACCCAGTACTTC
CDR3: CASSLAAGGQETQYF

D: TRBD2
J: TRBJ2-2
V: TRBV4-2
size: NA
DNA: TGTGCCAGCAGCCTAGCAGGACTAGCGATGACCGGGGAGCTGTTTTTT
CDR3: CASSLAGLAMTGELFF

D: NA
J: TRBJ2-2
V: TRBV6-5
size: NA
DNA: TGTGCCAGCAGCCTGACTAGGTACGGGGAGCTGTTTTTT
CDR3: CASSLTRYGELFF

D: NA
J: TRBJ2-3
V: TRBV4-2
size: NA
DNA: TGTGCCAGCAGCCAAGAGGCAGCGGGCCCCACAGATACGCAGTATTTT
CDR3: CASSQEAAGPTDTQYF

D: TRBD1
J: TRBJ2-7
V: TRBV30
size: NA
DNA: TGTGCCTGGAGTGTACTTAGACCGGGACAGGGGGGTACCTACGAGCAGTACTTC
CDR3: CAWSVLRPGQGGTYEQYF

D: NA
J: TRBJ2-2
V: TRBV4-1
size: NA
DNA: TGCGCCAGCAGCCAACCACCGACAGGGAGGTTGTACACCGGGGAGCTGTTTTTT
CDR3: CASSQPPTGRLYTGELFF

D: TRBD2
J: TRBJ2-7
V: TRBV5-1
size: NA
DNA: TGCGCCAGCAGCTTCGGGGGAGGGCCATCCGAGCAGTACTTC
CDR3: CASSFGGGPSEQYF

D: TRBD2
J: TRBJ2-3
V: TRBV2
size: NA
DNA: TGTGCCAGCAGCGCCCTACTAGCGGACCCCACAGATACGCAGTATTTT
CDR3: CASSALLADPTDTQYF

D: NA
J: TRBJ2-2
V: TRBV19
size: NA
DNA: TGTGCCAGTAGTATGATGCGAACCGGGGAGCTGTTTTTT
CDR3: CASSMMRTGELFF

D: NA
J: TRBJ2-2
V: TRBV29-1
size: NA
DNA: TGCAGCGTTGAGGCAGGGATGGGGGAGCTGTTTTTT
CDR3: CSVEAGMGELFF

D: NA
J: TRBJ2-7
V: TRBV6-5
size: NA
DNA: TGTGCCAGCAGATTACAGGGCCGCTACGAGCAGTACTTC
CDR3: CASRLQGRYEQYF

D: TRBD2
J: TRBJ2-2
V: TRBV5-1
size: NA
DNA: TGCGCCAGCAGCTCTAGCGGGAGTACCGGGGAGCTGTTTTTT
CDR3: CASSSSGSTGELFF

D: NA
J: TRBJ1-1
V: TRBV5-4
size: once
DNA: TGTGCCAGCAGCTCCGGGACACCAACTGGAGCTTTCTTT
CDR3: CASSSGTPTGAFF

D: NA
J: TRBJ2-2
V: TRBV5-1
size: NA
DNA: TGCGCCAGCAGCTTGGTGGTTACCAGGGGTGTCGGGGAGCTGTTTTTT
CDR3: CASSLVVTRGVGELFF

D: TRBD1
J: TRBJ1-1
V: TRBV4-3
size: NA
DNA: TGCGCCAGCAGCCAATGGGACAGTGAAGCTTTCTTT
CDR3: CASSQWDSEAFF

D: TRBD1
J: TRBJ2-7
V: TRBV27
size: NA
DNA: TGTGCCAGCAGTTCACAGGGGGCGGCGTACGAGCAGTACTTC
CDR3: CASSSQGAAYEQYF

D: NA
J: TRBJ2-7
V: TRBV7-2
size: NA
DNA: TGTGCCAGCAGCTTAGACAGGATCTCCGAGCAGTACTTC
CDR3: CASSLDRISEQYF

D: TRBD1
J: TRBJ2-7
V: TRBV4-1
size: NA
DNA: TGCGCCAGCAGCCGTAGGACAGGGACCCTCGAGCAGTACTTC
CDR3: CASSRRTGTLEQYF

D: NA
J: TRBJ2-5
V: TRBV18
size: NA
DNA: TGTGCCAGCTCACCAACTAGCAGAGAGACCCAGTACTTC
CDR3: CASSPTSRETQYF

D: NA
J: TRBJ2-2
V: TRBV4-1
size: NA
DNA: TGCGCCAGCAGCCAAGACGAAGAGATCGGGGAGCTGTTTTTT
CDR3: CASSQDEEIGELFF

D: TRBD1
J: TRBJ2-4
V: TRBV29-1
size: NA
DNA: TGCAGCGTTGACGGACAGGGGGCTAGAAACATTCAGTACTTC
CDR3: CSVDGQGARNIQYF

D: NA
J: TRBJ2-7
V: TRBV7-8
size: NA
DNA: TGTGCCAGCAGCTTAGCCGGGACACCCACTTACGAGCAGTACTTC
CDR3: CASSLAGTPTYEQYF

D: NA
J: TRBJ2-1
V: TRBV4-1
size: few
DNA: TGCGCCAGCAGCCGGGCGGCTAGCGAAAACAATGAGCAGTTCTTC
CDR3: CASSRAASENNEQFF

D: NA
J: TRBJ2-7
V: TRBV4-2
size: NA
DNA: TGTGCCAGCAGCCAAGGGGGGAGGAGGGAGGTTGGTTCCTACGAGCAGTACTTC
CDR3: CASSQGGRREVGSYEQYF

D: TRBD1
J: TRBJ2-7
V: TRBV27
size: NA
DNA: TGTGCCAGCAGTTTTGGGACAGGGGTGAGTGAGCAGTACTTC
CDR3: CASSFGTGVSEQYF

D: NA
J: TRBJ2-5
V: TRBV7-9
size: NA
DNA: TGTGCCAGCAGCCTACCTCTACCCCGGGGGGAGACCCAGTACTTC
CDR3: CASSLPLPRGETQYF

D: TRBD2
J: TRBJ2-1
V: TRBV7-6
size: NA
DNA: TGTGCCAGCAGCCGTACCGAGGGGACTAGAAGTGACAATGAGCAGTTCTTC
CDR3: CASSRTEGTRSDNEQFF

D: TRBD1
J: TRBJ1-2
V: TRBV7-2
size: NA
DNA: TGTGCCAGCAGCCCCGGACAGGCTGGCTACACCTTC
CDR3: CASSPGQAGYTF

D: TRBD1
J: TRBJ1-2
V: TRBV4-1
size: NA
DNA: TGCGCCAGCAGCCAAGATAGGACAGGCCATGGCTACACCTTC
CDR3: CASSQDRTGHGYTF

D: NA
J: TRBJ1-2
V: TRBV6-5
size: NA
DNA: TGTGCCAGCGGCTATATGCGGGGCCGAGGCTACACCTTC
CDR3: CASGYMRGRGYTF

D: NA
J: TRBJ2-1
V: TRBV15
size: NA
DNA: TGTGCCACCAGCAGAGAGCGGGGAAACTCCAATGAGCAGTTCTTC
CDR3: CATSRERGNSNEQFF

D: TRBD2
J: TRBJ2-2
V: TRBV19
size: NA
DNA: TGTGCCAGTAGTATTGGAACTAGCGGGAGGACCGGGGAGCTGTTTTTT
CDR3: CASSIGTSGRTGELFF

D: NA
J: TRBJ2-7
V: TRBV19
size: NA
DNA: TGTGCCAGTAGTATCCGAGGCCTAGGCTCCTACGAGCAGTACTTC
CDR3: CASSIRGLGSYEQYF

D: TRBD2
J: TRBJ2-3
V: TRBV4-1
size: NA
DNA: TGCGCCAGCAGCCAGGGGCTAGCGGGGCCCCGGGGGACAGATACGCAGTATTTT
CDR3: CASSQGLAGPRGTDTQYF